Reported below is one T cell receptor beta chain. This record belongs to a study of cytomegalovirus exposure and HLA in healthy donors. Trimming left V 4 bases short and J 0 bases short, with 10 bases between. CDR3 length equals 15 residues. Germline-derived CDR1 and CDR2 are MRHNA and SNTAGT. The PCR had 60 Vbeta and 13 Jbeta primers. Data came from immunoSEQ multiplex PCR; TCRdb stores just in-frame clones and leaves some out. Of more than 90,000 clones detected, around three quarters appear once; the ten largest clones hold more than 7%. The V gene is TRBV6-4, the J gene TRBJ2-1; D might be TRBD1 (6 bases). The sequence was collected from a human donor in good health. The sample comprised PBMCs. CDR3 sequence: CASSATGSSYNEQFF. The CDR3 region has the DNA TGTGCCAGCAGTGCGACAGGCAGCTCCTACAATGAGCAGTTCTTC.